The rows below give T cell receptor beta chains drawn from one sample of a study of blood T cell repertoires in COVID-19. Sequencing was performed with immunoSEQ multiplex PCR; in TCRdb, only in-frame clones are kept and a portion is missing. The sample shows roughly 140,000 clones, over 80% of them seen only once. The sample consisted of PBMCs or T cells enriched from blood (not recorded which). Every receptor here comes from a woman in her forties or fifties who had been exposed to COVID-19. Each CDR3 is given with its conserved first and last residue. Fields, in order: J gene, clone size, D gene, V gene, CDR3 DNA, CDR3 protein. D genes are given only for firm matches. A clone size is listed for some rows: how often the clone was seen (once, few, many), or a class if it is expanded.

TRBJ1-2 | few | . | TRBV7-2 | TGTGCCAGCAGCTTAGCAGCAATCTATGGCTACACCTTC | CASSLAAIYGYTF
TRBJ1-1 | . | TRBD1 | TRBV6-5 | TGTGCCAGCAGTTACAGGGACAGGGGGGCGAACACTGAAGCTTTCTTT | CASSYRDRGANTEAFF
TRBJ2-5 | . | . | TRBV7-6 | TGTGCCAGCAGCTCAAGGGGGGAGACCCAGTACTTC | CASSSRGETQYF
TRBJ2-2 | . | . | TRBV4-2 | TGTGCCAGCAGCCAGCAGGGGGGCGGGGAGCTGTTTTTT | CASSQQGGGELFF
TRBJ2-1 | . | TRBD2 | TRBV2 | TGTGCCAGCAACCTAGCCGGGACTACCTACAATGAGCAGTTCTTC | CASNLAGTTYNEQFF
TRBJ1-1 | . | . | TRBV6-5 | TGTGCCAGCAGTTACTCGAACAGGGTCTCTGAAGCTTTCTTT | CASSYSNRVSEAFF
TRBJ1-2 | . | . | TRBV18 | TGTGCCAGCTCTCGCCCACCCCAGGGATTAGCTGGCTACACCTTC | CASSRPPQGLAGYTF
TRBJ1-1 | . | TRBD1 | TRBV11-2 | TGTGCCAGCAGCGTAGCACAGGGGATCGGCACTGAAGCTTTCTTT | CASSVAQGIGTEAFF
TRBJ2-7 | few | TRBD1 | TRBV19 | TGTGCCAGTACGGGCAGGGGGCCCGAGCAGTACTTC | CASTGRGPEQYF
TRBJ1-1 | . | . | TRBV6-5 | TGTGCCAGCCGAGGAGGGGCACGTGGCACTGAAGCTTTCTTT | CASRGGARGTEAFF
TRBJ2-1 | . | . | TRBV11-2 | TGTGCCAGCAGCCGAGGACTGGCTGAGAATGAGCAGTTCTTC | CASSRGLAENEQFF
TRBJ1-1 | . | . | TRBV7-6 | TGTGCCAGCAGCTTGTTACTGGACACTGAAGCTTTCTTT | CASSLLLDTEAFF
TRBJ1-3 | . | TRBD1 | TRBV15 | TGTGCCACCAGCAGACCGGGACAGAACTCTGGAAACACCATATATTTT | CATSRPGQNSGNTIYF
TRBJ1-1 | . | . | TRBV2 | TGTGCCAGCAGTGAACAGGGCAGGGATAACACTGAAGCTTTCTTT | CASSEQGRDNTEAFF
TRBJ1-2 | . | TRBD1 | TRBV2 | TGTGCCAGCAGCGCTGACAGGGCGAACTATGGCTACACCTTC | CASSADRANYGYTF
TRBJ1-1 | . | . | TRBV5-1 | TGCGCCAGCAGCTTGGGGGGCACGAACACTGAAGCTTTCTTT | CASSLGGTNTEAFF
TRBJ2-7 | . | TRBD2 | TRBV11-2 | TGTGCCAGCACCCGCCTCGGGAGGAAGTCTTACGAGCAGTACTTC | CASTRLGRKSYEQYF
TRBJ1-2 | . | . | TRBV5-1 | TGCGCCAGCAGCCGTTTGGTCCCAGTCTCTAACTATGGCTACACCTTC | CASSRLVPVSNYGYTF
TRBJ2-1 | . | . | TRBV3-1/TRBV3-2 | TGTGCCAGCAGCCAAGGTGCGGTAAGGCGCCACAATGAGCAGTTCTTC | CASSQGAVRRHNEQFF
TRBJ2-5 | . | . | TRBV9 | TGTGCCAGCAGCCCCGCACTAGGGTTTGAGACCCAGTACTTC | CASSPALGFETQYF
TRBJ1-3 | few | . | TRBV30 | TGTGCCTGGAGTGCGGGTGTCATCGGAGTGACCATATATTTT | CAWSAGVIGVTIYF
TRBJ1-1 | . | . | TRBV7-2 | TGTGCCAGCAGCTTGGAAGGGGCCCTCACTGAAGCTTTCTTT | CASSLEGALTEAFF
TRBJ1-4 | . | . | TRBV21-1 | TGTGCCAGCAGCATCACAGGGGAGTTAGATGAAAAACTGTTTTTT | CASSITGELDEKLFF
TRBJ2-2 | few | . | TRBV19 | TGTGCCAGTAGTATTCTATCGGGCCGAGGGCCCGGGGAGCTGTTTTTT | CASSILSGRGPGELFF
TRBJ2-2 | . | . | TRBV29-1 | TGTGGGACAACAAACACCGGGGAGCTGTTTTTT | CGTTNTGELFF
TRBJ2-4 | . | TRBD1 | TRBV3-1/TRBV3-2 | TGTGCCAGCAGCCCGGACAGGGGAAACATTCAGTACTTC | CASSPDRGNIQYF
TRBJ1-1 | . | TRBD1 | TRBV28 | TGTGCCAGCAGTTTAACGGGACAGAGCAACACTGAAGCTTTCTTT | CASSLTGQSNTEAFF
TRBJ1-1 | . | . | TRBV27 | TGTGCCAGCAGTGTGGGACTCCGGAACACTGAAGCTTTCTTT | CASSVGLRNTEAFF
TRBJ1-2 | . | TRBD1 | TRBV27 | TGTGCCAGCAGTTCGAGGACAGGGGGGGAGGACTATGGCTACACCTTC | CASSSRTGGEDYGYTF
TRBJ1-4 | . | TRBD1 | TRBV27 | TGTGCCAGCAGGGGACAGGCAAATGAAAAACTGTTTTTT | CASRGQANEKLFF
TRBJ1-5 | . | . | TRBV28 | TGTGCCAGCACCCCGACAGGAGAGAATCAGCCCCAGCATTTT | CASTPTGENQPQHF
TRBJ2-3 | once | TRBD1 | TRBV27 | TGTGCCAGCAGTTCTGGACAGGGCCCAACCGGCACAGATACGCAGTATTTT | CASSSGQGPTGTDTQYF
TRBJ1-1 | . | . | TRBV25-1 | TGTGCCAGCAGTGAATGGGGAGGACGTGAAGCTTTCTTT | CASSEWGGREAFF
TRBJ2-7 | . | TRBD2 | TRBV18 | TGTGCCAGCTCACCGGGACTAGCGGGGGCCCTGCCGCGGGAGCAGTACTTC | CASSPGLAGALPREQYF
TRBJ1-2 | . | . | TRBV7-3 | TGTGCCAGCAGCTTAGGTTCCAGGGTTGACTATGGCTACACCTTC | CASSLGSRVDYGYTF
TRBJ2-3 | . | TRBD2 | TRBV19 | TGTGCCAGTAGTATAGATCTATTAGCGGGGGGACTCTTGAACACAGATACGCAGTATTTT | CASSIDLLAGGLLNTDTQYF
TRBJ2-2 | . | . | TRBV2 | TGTGCCAGCAGTGTTCGGGAGTTGAACACCGGGGAGCTGTTTTTT | CASSVRELNTGELFF
TRBJ1-5 | once | . | TRBV6-1 | TGTGCCAGCAGTGATACCACAGGGTACGGTCAGCCCCAGCATTTT | CASSDTTGYGQPQHF
TRBJ1-6 | once | . | TRBV9 | TGTGCCAGCAGCGTAATGGTCAGGAGCTGGAGGGGTAATTCACCCCTCCACTTT | CASSVMVRSWRGNSPLHF
TRBJ2-1 | . | . | TRBV10-2 | TGCGCCAGCACTTGGTCTAGCAGTAATGAGCAGTTCTTC | CASTWSSSNEQFF